The source of this T cell receptor (beta chain) is a study of CD8 T cells in ankylosing spondylitis. Study results and limitations: There was reportedly significant enrichment of clones that were disease-linked in matched ankylosing spondylitis synovial fluid. Clones linked with disease were CD8+ and fairly uncommon in the peripheral blood. A TCR beta motif of under ten highly homologous variants seemed to mark ankylosing spondylitis blood.

CDR3 size: 16 residues. Germline V gene data show CDR1 as SGHRS and CDR2 as YFSETQ. After removal of 4 bases from V and 8 bases from J, the junction contained 15 bases not matched to a gene. Molecular-barcoded quantitative 5'-RACE produced these TCR beta libraries. TCRdb reanalysed the 5' RACE reads using MiXCR and keeps one entry per CDR3 protein. The sample records about 240,000 distinct CDR3 sequences, 8.6% being singletons. In its sample, this clonotype was seen many times. Its cognate antigen is unknown. The chain combines TRBV5-1 with TRBJ2-1; 7 bases are shared with TRBD1. Sequences were obtained from blood, either unsorted or a sorted T cell fraction (not recorded which). The TCR comes from a male donor with ankylosing spondylitis or in good health (not recorded which). The CDR3, as DNA: TGCGCCAGCAGCCGGGGTCCAGACAGGGACAAGGATGAGCAGTTCTTC. It is translated as CASSRGPDRDKDEQFF.